This T cell receptor beta chain was recorded in a study of cytomegalovirus exposure and HLA in healthy donors. Regarding the study as a whole: 150 or so TCR beta chains were listed as cytomegalovirus-associated.

The PCR employed 60 Vbeta primers together with 13 Jbeta primers. Assay used: immunoSEQ multiplex PCR; TCRdb lists only in-frame clones, some missing. The table shows about 130,000 clones, with 75% to 90% occurring only once. Trimming at V came to 6 bases and at J to 7 bases, leaving 6 bases not matched to a gene. CDR3 length: 13 residues. CDR1 is MNHNY and CDR2 is SVGAGI in the germline V gene (reference sequence). Of note for this clone: Its antigen remains unknown.

V is TRBV6-6 and J is TRBJ2-4, with 7 positions matching TRBD2. Sequencing was done on a sample of PBMCs. This TCR was sampled from a male donor in good health and CMV-seronegative. In DNA form, the CDR3 reads TGTGCCAGCAGGATGACTAGCCTTAACATTCAGTACTTC. It specifies CASRMTSLNIQYF.